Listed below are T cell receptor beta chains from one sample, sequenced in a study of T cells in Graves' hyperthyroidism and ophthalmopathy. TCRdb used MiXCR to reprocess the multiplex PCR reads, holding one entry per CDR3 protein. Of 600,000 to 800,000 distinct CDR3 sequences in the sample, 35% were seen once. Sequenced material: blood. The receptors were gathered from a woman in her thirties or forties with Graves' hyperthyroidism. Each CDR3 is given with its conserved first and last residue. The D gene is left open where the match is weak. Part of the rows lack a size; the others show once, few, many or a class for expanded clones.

CASSIVALRESYGYTF TGTGCCAGTAGTATAGTCGCTCTCCGGGAATCGTATGGCTACACCTTC TRBV19 NA TRBJ1-2 NA
CASSLVGLGYGYTF TGTGCCAGCAGCTTGGTGGGGCTGGGATATGGCTACACCTTC TRBV5-4 NA TRBJ1-2 few
CSARGGPKETQYF TGCAGTGCTAGAGGGGGACCGAAAGAGACCCAGTACTTC TRBV20-1 NA TRBJ2-5 many
CATSGDRDATDTQYF TGTGCCACCAGTGGAGACAGGGATGCCACAGATACGCAGTATTTT TRBV24-1 TRBD1 TRBJ2-3 NA
CASSPNGGGSQYF TGTGCCAGCAGCCCAAACGGGGGCGGCTCACAGTACTTC TRBV7-9 NA TRBJ2-7 many
CASSTQLAGQETQYF TGTGCCAGCAGCACCCAACTAGCGGGACAAGAGACCCAGTACTTC TRBV5-4 TRBD2 TRBJ2-5 few
CASNPGQNYGYTF TGTGCCAGCAACCCAGGGCAAAACTATGGCTACACCTTC TRBV6-5 NA TRBJ1-2 NA
CSVPTGHTEAFF TGCAGTGTTCCGACAGGGCACACTGAAGCTTTCTTT TRBV20-1 TRBD1 TRBJ1-1 many
CSARDTQLNTGELFF TGCAGTGCTAGAGATACCCAGCTAAACACCGGGGAGCTGTTTTTT TRBV20-1 NA TRBJ2-2 NA
CASSAQGNEKLFF TGTGCCAGCAGTGCACAGGGTAATGAAAAACTGTTTTTT TRBV2 NA TRBJ1-4 many
CASSPIRDTEAFF TGTGCCAGCAGCCCTATCCGGGACACTGAAGCTTTCTTT TRBV14 NA TRBJ1-1 NA
CASSQESSRVDSPLHF TGTGCCAGCAGCCAAGAATCAAGCAGGGTGGATTCACCCCTCCACTTT TRBV2 NA TRBJ1-6 NA
CASSISVAGNTEAFF TGTGCCAGTAGTATCTCGGTCGCGGGGAACACTGAAGCTTTCTTT TRBV19 NA TRBJ1-1 many
CATSRETGNQPQHF TGTGCCACCAGCAGAGAAACAGGGAATCAGCCCCAGCATTTT TRBV15 NA TRBJ1-5 many
CASSAGVANYGYTF TGTGCCAGCAGTGCGGGGGTAGCTAACTATGGCTACACCTTC TRBV7-2 NA TRBJ1-2 few
CSVEESTGGSNQPQHF TGCAGCGTTGAAGAATCTACAGGGGGAAGCAATCAGCCCCAGCATTTT TRBV29-1 TRBD1 TRBJ1-5 many
CASSSGGGVRPDTQYF TGTGCCAGCAGCTCGGGGGGGGGGGTTAGGCCAGATACGCAGTATTTT TRBV7-2 TRBD2 TRBJ2-3 once
CATSRVWQGQGEQYF TGTGCCACCAGCAGGGTATGGCAGGGCCAAGGCGAGCAGTACTTC TRBV15 NA TRBJ2-7 many